There are a few counts of the clone carrying this TCR beta chain. Its antigen is still unknown. Trimming stripped 5 bases from V and 6 bases from J, with 11 bases between. The CDR3 has 12 amino acids. Germline V gives CDR1 SGHVS, CDR2 FQNEAQ. The data are from a study of regulatory T cells in long-lasting Graves disease. Study-level findings and limits: TRBV28, TRBJ1-2 and TRBJ2-5 emerged as the favored segments in persistent disease.

iRepertoire HTBI primers and Arm-PCR of CDR3 regions built TCR beta libraries. MiXCR, applied by TCRdb to the multiplex PCR reads, yields one record per CDR3 protein. In the table there are around 500,000 distinct CDR3 sequences, about 16% of which are singletons. Time point in this sample: newly diagnosed GD, antithyroid drugs for less than 3 months. RNA from PBMCs was the source of the TCR library. As collected, the peripheral blood samples measured about 9.2 milliliters each and went into EDTA tubes. The same specimen was also included in a second study, on T cells in Graves' hyperthyroidism and ophthalmopathy.

The J gene is TRBJ2-7, the V gene TRBV7-8, with D unresolved. The source of this sequence is a woman aged 35-60 years with Graves disease. This specimen consisted of peripheral blood mononuclear cells (PBMCs), obtained at new diagnosis, from a patient treated with antithyroid drugs. CDR3 in amino acids: CASSPGQAEQYF. As DNA, the CDR3 is TGTGCCAGCAGCCCGGGCCAGGCCGAGCAGTACTTC. Drawing the rest from reference TRBV7-8 and TRBJ2-7, the complete variable domain is GAGVSQSPRYKVAKRGQDVALRCDPISGHVSLFWYQQALGQGPEFLTYFQNEAQLDKSGLPSDRFFAERPEGSVSTLKIQRTQQEDSAVYLCASSPGQAEQYFGPGTRLTVT.